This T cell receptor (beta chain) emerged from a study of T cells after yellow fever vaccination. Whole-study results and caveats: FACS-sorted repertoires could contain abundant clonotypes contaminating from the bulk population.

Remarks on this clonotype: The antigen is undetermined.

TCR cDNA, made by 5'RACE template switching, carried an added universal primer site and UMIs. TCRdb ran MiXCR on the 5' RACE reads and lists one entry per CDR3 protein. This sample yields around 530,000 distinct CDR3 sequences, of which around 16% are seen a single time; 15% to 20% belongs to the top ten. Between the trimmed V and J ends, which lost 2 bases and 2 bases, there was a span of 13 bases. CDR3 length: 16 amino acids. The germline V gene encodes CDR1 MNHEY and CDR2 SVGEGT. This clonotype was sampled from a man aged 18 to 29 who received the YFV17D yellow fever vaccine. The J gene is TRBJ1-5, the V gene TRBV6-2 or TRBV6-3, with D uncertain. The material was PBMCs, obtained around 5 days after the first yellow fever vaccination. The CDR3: CASSYEGSWGNQPQHF. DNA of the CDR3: TGTGCCAGCAGTTACGAGGGATCTTGGGGCAATCAGCCCCAGCATTTT.